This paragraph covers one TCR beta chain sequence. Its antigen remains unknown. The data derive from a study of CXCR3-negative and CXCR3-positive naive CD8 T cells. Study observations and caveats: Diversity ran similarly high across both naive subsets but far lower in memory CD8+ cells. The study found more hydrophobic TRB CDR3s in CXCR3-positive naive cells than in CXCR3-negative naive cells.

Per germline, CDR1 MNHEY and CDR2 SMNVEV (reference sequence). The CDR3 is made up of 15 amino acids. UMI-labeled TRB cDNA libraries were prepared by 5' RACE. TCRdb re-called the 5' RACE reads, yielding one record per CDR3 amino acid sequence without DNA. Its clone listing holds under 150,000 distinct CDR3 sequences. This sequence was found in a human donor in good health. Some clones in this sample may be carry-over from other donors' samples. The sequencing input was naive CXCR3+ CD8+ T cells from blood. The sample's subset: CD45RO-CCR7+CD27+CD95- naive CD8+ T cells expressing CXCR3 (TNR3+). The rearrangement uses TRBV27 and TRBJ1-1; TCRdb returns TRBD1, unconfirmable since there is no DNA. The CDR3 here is CASSLSGQGFGEAFF.